One TCR beta chain is described in this entry. Treatment denoted: roughly 20 received Ad26.COV2.S at low or high dose, single or two shots; 5 received placebo; per-sample allocation not given. On day 63 after the first injection, vaccine and placebo recipients gave samples. The CDR3 runs 13 residues. Per germline, CDR1 MNHEY and CDR2 SVGEGT. Trimming took off 0 bases at V and 3 bases at J, with 6 bases between the two ends. The data were obtained in a study of Ad26.COV2.S vaccination and SARS-CoV-2 variants. Sequencing was performed with immunoSEQ multiplex PCR; in TCRdb, only in-frame clones are kept and a portion is missing. The sample shows 300,000 to 400,000 clones, over 75% of them seen only once.

The sequencing used peripheral blood, collected in a trial of Ad26.COV2.S vaccine versus placebo. The TCR sequence derives from a person between 18 and 65 years old who received the Ad26.COV2.S COVID-19 vaccine or a placebo. V and J are TRBV6-2 or TRBV6-3 and TRBJ2-7; D is ambiguous. The CDR3 DNA follows: TGTGCCAGCAGTTACTCGATCTACTACGAGCAGTACTTC. Protein sequence: CASSYSIYYEQYF.